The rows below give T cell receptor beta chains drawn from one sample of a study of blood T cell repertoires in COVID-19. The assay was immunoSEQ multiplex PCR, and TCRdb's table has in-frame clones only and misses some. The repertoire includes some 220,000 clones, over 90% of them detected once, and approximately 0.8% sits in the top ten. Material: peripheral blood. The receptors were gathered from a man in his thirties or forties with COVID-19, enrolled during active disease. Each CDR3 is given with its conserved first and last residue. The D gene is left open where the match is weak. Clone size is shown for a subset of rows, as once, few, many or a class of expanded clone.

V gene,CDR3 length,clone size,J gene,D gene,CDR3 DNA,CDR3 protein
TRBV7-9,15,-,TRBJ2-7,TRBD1,TGTGCCAGCAGGCCCTCCGGGACAGCGGATTACGAGCAGTACTTC,CASRPSGTADYEQYF
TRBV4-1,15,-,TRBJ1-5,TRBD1,TGCGCCAGCAGCCAAGTGAACAGGGGGGACCAGCCCCAGCATTTT,CASSQVNRGDQPQHF
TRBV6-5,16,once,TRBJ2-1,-,TGTGCCAGCAGTTACTCGACTCAGAGCTCCTACAATGAGCAGTTCTTC,CASSYSTQSSYNEQFF
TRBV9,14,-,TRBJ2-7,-,TGTGCCAGCAGCGAGAGGGTAAAGGACTACGAGCAGTACTTC,CASSERVKDYEQYF
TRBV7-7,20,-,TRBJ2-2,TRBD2,TGTGCCAGCAGCCAAAACCTGGGACTAGCGGGGGGGTTGAACACCGGGGAGCTGTTTTTT,CASSQNLGLAGGLNTGELFF
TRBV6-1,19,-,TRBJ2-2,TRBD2,TGTGCCAGCAGTGGCAACCTACTAGCGGGGGGACTAAACACCGGGGAGCTGTTTTTT,CASSGNLLAGGLNTGELFF
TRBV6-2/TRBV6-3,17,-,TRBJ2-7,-,TGTGCCAGCAGTTACTCGAGTCTCGCGCCTAGCTCCTACGAGCAGTACTTC,CASSYSSLAPSSYEQYF
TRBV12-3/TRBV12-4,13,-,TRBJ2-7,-,TGTGCCAGCAGTTTACGAGGGGGGGGAGAGCAGTACTTC,CASSLRGGGEQYF
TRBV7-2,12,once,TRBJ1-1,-,TGTGCCAGCAGGTCCCGTTCCTCTGAAGCTTTCTTT,CASRSRSSEAFF
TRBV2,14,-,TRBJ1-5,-,TGTGCCAGCAGAAGGGAGAATAGCAATCAGCCCCAGCATTTT,CASRRENSNQPQHF
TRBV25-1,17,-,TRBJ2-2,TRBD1,TGTGCCAGCAGGCCAAGAACAGGGGGCGTCAGGACCGGGGAGCTGTTTTTT,CASRPRTGGVRTGELFF
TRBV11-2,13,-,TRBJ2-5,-,TGTGCCAGCAGCTTATCGGGGCAAGAGACCCAGTACTTC,CASSLSGQETQYF
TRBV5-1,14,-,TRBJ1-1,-,TGCGCCAGCAAGGTAGGGGCCTTGAACACTGAAGCTTTCTTT,CASKVGALNTEAFF
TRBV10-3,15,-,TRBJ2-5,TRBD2,TGTGCCATCAGGAAAGCGGGGGGCAGTCAAGAGACCCAGTACTTC,CAIRKAGGSQETQYF
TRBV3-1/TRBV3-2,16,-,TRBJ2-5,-,TGTGCCAGCAAGCCTTATATAGGGGCTCGCCAAGAGACCCAGTACTTC,CASKPYIGARQETQYF
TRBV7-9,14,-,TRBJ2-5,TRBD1,TGTGCCAGCAGCTTGACAAGGGGGCCGGAGACCCAGTACTTC,CASSLTRGPETQYF
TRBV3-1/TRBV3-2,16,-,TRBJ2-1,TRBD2,TGTGCCAGCAGCCTCGGCGGTAGCGGGGCCACAAAGGAGCAGTTCTTC,CASSLGGSGATKEQFF
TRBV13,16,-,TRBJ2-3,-,TGTGCCAGCAGCTCCGTTCGAGGGGGTGGCACAGATACGCAGTATTTT,CASSSVRGGGTDTQYF
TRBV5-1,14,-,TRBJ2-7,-,TGCGCCAGCAGCCTGTCTGGCGGGGTCTACGAGCAGTACTTC,CASSLSGGVYEQYF
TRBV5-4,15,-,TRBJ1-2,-,TGTGCCAGCAGCTTGGGGGGCACTGTAGTCTATGGCTACACCTTC,CASSLGGTVVYGYTF